The 6 T cell receptor beta chains below come from one sample, sequenced in a study of blood T cell repertoires in COVID-19. Sequencing used immunoSEQ multiplex PCR; TCRdb keeps in-frame clones, though not all of them. The sample has around 20,000 clones, around nine tenths seen once. Sequencing was carried out using peripheral blood. The receptors come from a human donor in a cohort sampled during active COVID-19.

This clone appeared a single time. CDR3 region: CAWSRGRGAKNEKLFF. In DNA form, the CDR3 reads TGTGCCTGGAGTCGTGGGCGGGGGGCGAAGAATGAAAAACTGTTTTTT. The V gene is TRBV30, the J gene TRBJ1-4, with D tentatively TRBD1 (6 bases). Between the trimmed V and J ends, which lost 2 bases and 5 bases, there was a span of 18 bases. The CDR3 extends over 16 amino acids. Germline CDR1 reads GTSNPN; CDR2 reads SVGIG (reference sequence).

The rearrangement uses TRBV3-1 (or the pseudogene TRBV3-2) and TRBJ2-3; 8 nucleotides line up with TRBD1. The germline gives CDR1 LGHDT, CDR2 YNNKEL (reference sequence). CDR3 length: 15 residues. The ends lost 5 bases at V and 5 bases at J; junction bases unmatched: 9. The CDR3 nucleotides read TGTGCCAGCAGCTTCACAGGGGGGAGCGTAGATACGCAGTATTTT. Protein sequence: CASSFTGGSVDTQYF.

The chain carries TRBV5-6 and TRBJ2-3; possible D gene TRBD2, 6 bases. The CDR3 length is 14 residues. Trimming removed 4 bases at V and 1 base at J, with 10 bases between. Germline V gives CDR1 SGHDT, CDR2 YYEEEE. CDR3 loop: CASSVLAGTDTQYF. CDR3 coding DNA: TGTGCCAGCAGCGTACTAGCTGGCACAGATACGCAGTATTTT.

The chain is built from TRBV2 and TRBJ2-7; weak D call: TRBD2 (6 bases). This CDR3 has 14 amino acids. From germline, CDR1 is SNHLY and CDR2 FYNNEI. Trimming took off 7 bases at V and 3 bases at J, with 16 bases between the two ends. CDR3: CASTGSGVLYEQYF. The CDR3 DNA reads TGTGCCAGCACCGGGTCGGGGGTGCTCTACGAGCAGTACTTC.

This clone was seen only once. The chain employs TRBV4-3 and TRBJ1-3; D unclear. Germline assignment: CDR1 LGHNA and CDR2 YSLEER. The CDR3 sequence is 16 residues long. Trimming took off 0 bases at V and 0 bases at J, with 9 bases between the two ends. CDR3 protein: CASSQDSLSSGNTIYF. The CDR3 nucleotides read TGCGCCAGCAGCCAAGATTCTCTTTCCTCTGGAAACACCATATATTTT.

The rearrangement joins TRBV27 to TRBJ1-3, with 10 bases matching TRBD1. The CDR3 totals 13 residues. After removal of 5 bases from V and 10 bases from J, the junction contained 5 bases not matched to a gene. CDR1 MNHEY and CDR2 SMNVEV come from the germline V gene (reference sequence). Written as DNA, the CDR3 is TGTGCCAGCAGTCACGGACAGGGGGGAACCATATATTTT. Translated: CASSHGQGGTIYF.